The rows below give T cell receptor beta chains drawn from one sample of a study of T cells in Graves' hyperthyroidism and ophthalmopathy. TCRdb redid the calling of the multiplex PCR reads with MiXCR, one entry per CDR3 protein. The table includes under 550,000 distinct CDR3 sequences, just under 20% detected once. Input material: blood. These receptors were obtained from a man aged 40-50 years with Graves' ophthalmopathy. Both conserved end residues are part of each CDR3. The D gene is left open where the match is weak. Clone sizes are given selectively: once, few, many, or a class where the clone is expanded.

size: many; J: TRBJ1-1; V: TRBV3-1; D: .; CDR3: CASSQESSGNTEAFF; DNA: TGTGCCAGCAGCCAAGAGAGCAGCGGGAACACTGAAGCTTTCTTT
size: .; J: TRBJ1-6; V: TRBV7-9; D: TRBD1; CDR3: CASSVGLWHGQDSYNSPLHF; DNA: TGTGCCAGCAGCGTAGGTCTATGGCATGGACAGGACTCCTATAATTCACCCCTCCACTTT
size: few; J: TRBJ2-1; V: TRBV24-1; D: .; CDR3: CATCRGGLSEQFF; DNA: TGTGCCACCTGCCGAGGGGGATTGAGTGAGCAGTTCTTC
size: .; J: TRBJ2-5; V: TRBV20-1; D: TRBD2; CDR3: CSARGLAGGPDRETQYF; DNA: TGCAGTGCTAGAGGGCTAGCGGGAGGGCCGGACAGAGAGACCCAGTACTTC
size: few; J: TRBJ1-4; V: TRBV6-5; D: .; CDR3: CASSYRRGEKLFF; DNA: TGTGCCAGCAGTTACAGGCGCGGGGAAAAACTGTTTTTT
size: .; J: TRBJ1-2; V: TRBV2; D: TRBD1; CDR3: CASSPDRLGGYTF; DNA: TGTGCCAGCAGTCCGGACAGGCTGGGGGGCTACACCTTC
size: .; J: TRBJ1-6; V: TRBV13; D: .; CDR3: CASSRGPPSPLHF; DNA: TGTGCCAGCAGCAGGGGACCGCCTTCACCCCTCCACTTT
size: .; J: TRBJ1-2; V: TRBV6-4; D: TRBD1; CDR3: CASSDGGQGPYGYTF; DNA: TGTGCCAGCAGTGACGGAGGACAGGGCCCCTATGGCTACACCTTC
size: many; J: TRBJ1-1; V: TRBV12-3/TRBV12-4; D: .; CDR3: CASRQTGANTEAFF; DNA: TGTGCCAGCCGACAGACAGGAGCGAACACTGAAGCTTTCTTT
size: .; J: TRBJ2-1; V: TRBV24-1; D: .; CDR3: CATSDLYNEQFF; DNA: TGTGCCACCAGTGATCTTTACAATGAGCAGTTCTTC
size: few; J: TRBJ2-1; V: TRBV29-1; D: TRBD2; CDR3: CSVLWREVSYNEQFF; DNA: TGCAGCGTTTTATGGCGGGAGGTCTCCTACAATGAGCAGTTCTTC
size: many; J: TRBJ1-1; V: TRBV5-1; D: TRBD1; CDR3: CASSWDRWNTEAFF; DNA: TGCGCCAGCAGCTGGGACAGATGGAACACTGAAGCTTTCTTT
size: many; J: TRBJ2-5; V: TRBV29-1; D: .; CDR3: CSVEDSRTQYF; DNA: TGCAGCGTTGAAGACAGCCGGACCCAGTACTTC
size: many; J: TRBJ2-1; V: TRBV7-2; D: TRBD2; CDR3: CASSPQAGTYNEQFF; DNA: TGTGCCAGCAGCCCCCAAGCGGGGACGTACAATGAGCAGTTCTTC
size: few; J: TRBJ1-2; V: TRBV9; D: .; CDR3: CASSVDREAIGNGYTF; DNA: TGTGCCAGCAGCGTAGACAGGGAGGCGATCGGGAATGGCTACACCTTC
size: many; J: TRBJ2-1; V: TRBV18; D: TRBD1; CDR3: CASSTTGGPFRPMGQFF; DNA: TGTGCCAGCTCAACAACAGGGGGTCCCTTTCGTCCGATGGGGCAGTTCTTC
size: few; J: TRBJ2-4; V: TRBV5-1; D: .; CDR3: CANSSALGAKNIQYF; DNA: TGCGCCAACAGCTCTGCTCTGGGGGCCAAAAACATTCAGTACTTC
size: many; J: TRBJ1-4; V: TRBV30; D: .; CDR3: CAWSDAGEKLFF; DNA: TGTGCCTGGAGTGACGCGGGCGAAAAACTGTTTTTT
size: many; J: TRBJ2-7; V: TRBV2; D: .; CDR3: CASTWTGNHEQYF; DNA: TGTGCCAGCACTTGGACGGGGAACCACGAGCAGTACTTC
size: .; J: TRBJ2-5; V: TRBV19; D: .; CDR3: CASSRARGTGTQYF; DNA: TGTGCCAGTAGTAGGGCACGGGGAACTGGGACCCAGTACTTC
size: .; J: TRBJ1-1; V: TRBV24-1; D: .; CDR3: CATSGWSGGRNTEAFF; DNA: TGTGCCACCAGTGGCTGGAGCGGGGGGAGGAACACTGAAGCTTTCTTT
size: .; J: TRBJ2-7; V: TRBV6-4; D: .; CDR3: CASSDGSGPYEQYF; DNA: TGTGCCAGCAGTGACGGCAGCGGCCCCTACGAGCAGTACTTC
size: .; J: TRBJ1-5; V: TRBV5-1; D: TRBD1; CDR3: CASSFPGQGWESNQPQHF; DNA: TGCGCCAGCAGCTTTCCGGGACAGGGGTGGGAGAGTAATCAGCCCCAGCATTTT
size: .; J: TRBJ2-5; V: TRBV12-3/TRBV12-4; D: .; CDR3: CASSFRQGGSETQYF; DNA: TGTGCCAGCAGTTTTAGACAGGGAGGTAGTGAGACCCAGTACTTC
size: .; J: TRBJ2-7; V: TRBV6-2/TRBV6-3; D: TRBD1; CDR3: CASRGRGLGEYEQYF; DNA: TGTGCCAGCAGGGGCAGGGGGCTAGGTGAATACGAGCAGTACTTC
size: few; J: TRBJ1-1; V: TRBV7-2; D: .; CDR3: CASSLLLAFPLNTEAFF; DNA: TGTGCCAGCAGCTTACTTCTGGCATTCCCTTTGAACACTGAAGCTTTCTTT
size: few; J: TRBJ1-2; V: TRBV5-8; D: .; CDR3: CASSLVTDYGYTF; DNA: TGTGCCAGCAGCTTGGTCACGGACTATGGCTACACCTTC
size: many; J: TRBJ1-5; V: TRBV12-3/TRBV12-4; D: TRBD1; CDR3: CASSRTGSGNQPQHF; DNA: TGTGCCAGCAGTAGGACAGGCTCGGGCAATCAGCCCCAGCATTTT
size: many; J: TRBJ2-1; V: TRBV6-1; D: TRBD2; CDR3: CASRRLREASGGNEQFF; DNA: TGTGCCAGTCGGCGACTGCGAGAGGCTAGCGGGGGGAATGAGCAGTTCTTC
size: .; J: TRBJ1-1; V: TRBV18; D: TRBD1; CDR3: CASSPPRAGGLNTGAFF; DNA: TGTGCCAGCTCACCACCTAGGGCAGGGGGCTTGAACACTGGAGCTTTCTTT
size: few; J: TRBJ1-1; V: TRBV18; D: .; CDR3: CASSPYKRAQTVNTEASF; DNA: TGTGCCAGCTCACCGTACAAGAGGGCACAGACAGTAAACACTGAAGCTTCCTTT
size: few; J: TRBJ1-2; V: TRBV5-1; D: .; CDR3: CASSPPSSRAGYTF; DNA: TGCGCCAGCAGCCCACCGTCCTCCAGGGCTGGCTACACCTTC
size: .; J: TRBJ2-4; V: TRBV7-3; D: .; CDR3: CASSLGGLGNIQYF; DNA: TGTGCCAGCAGCTTGGGGGGGCTTGGAAACATTCAGTACTTC
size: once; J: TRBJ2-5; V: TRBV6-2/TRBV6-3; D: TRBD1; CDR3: CASRRQGTVWETQYF; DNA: TGTGCCAGCAGGCGACAGGGGACGGTCTGGGAGACCCAGTACTTC
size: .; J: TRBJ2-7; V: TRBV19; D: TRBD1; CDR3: CASSRDRAPYEQYF; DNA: TGTGCCAGTAGTAGGGACAGGGCTCCCTACGAGCAGTACTTC
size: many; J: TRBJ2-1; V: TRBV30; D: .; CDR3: CAWISGVSSYNEQFF; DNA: TGTGCCTGGATTAGCGGAGTAAGCTCCTACAATGAGCAGTTCTTC
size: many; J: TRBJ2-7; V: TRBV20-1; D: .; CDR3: CSAAASYEQYF; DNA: TGCAGTGCTGCAGCCTCCTACGAGCAGTACTTC
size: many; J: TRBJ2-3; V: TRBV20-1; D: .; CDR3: CSASGERTDTQYF; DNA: TGCAGTGCTAGCGGGGAACGCACAGATACGCAGTATTTT
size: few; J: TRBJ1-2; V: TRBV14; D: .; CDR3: CASSQVMDIFSDYGYTF; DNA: TGTGCCAGCAGCCAAGTTATGGACATTTTCTCTGACTATGGCTACACCTTC
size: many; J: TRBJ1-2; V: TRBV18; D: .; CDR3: CASSPAPNYGYTF; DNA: TGTGCCAGCTCACCGGCCCCTAACTATGGCTACACCTTC
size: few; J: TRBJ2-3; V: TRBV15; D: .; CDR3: CATSRGSGGLSTDTQYF; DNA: TGTGCCACCAGCAGAGGGTCTGGAGGCCTTAGCACAGATACGCAGTATTTT
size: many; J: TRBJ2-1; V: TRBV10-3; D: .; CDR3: CAISEGPREQFF; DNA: TGTGCCATCAGTGAAGGTCCCCGTGAGCAGTTCTTC
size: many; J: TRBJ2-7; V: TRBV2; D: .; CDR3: CASKGGGYEQYF; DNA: TGTGCCAGCAAGGGGGGCGGGTACGAGCAGTACTTC
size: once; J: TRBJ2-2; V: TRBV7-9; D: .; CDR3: CASSLRGRRAGELFF; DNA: TGTGCCAGCAGCTTAAGAGGGAGACGGGCCGGGGAGCTGTTTTTT
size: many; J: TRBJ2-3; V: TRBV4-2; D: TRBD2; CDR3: CASSQDKSTSGRAGQYF; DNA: TGTGCCAGCAGCCAAGATAAGTCGACTAGCGGGAGGGCAGGGCAGTATTTT
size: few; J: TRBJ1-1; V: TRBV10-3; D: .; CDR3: CAIGTTLPNTEAFF; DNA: TGTGCCATAGGGACTACCCTACCGAACACTGAAGCTTTCTTT
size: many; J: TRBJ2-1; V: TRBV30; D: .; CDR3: CAWSGMDEQFF; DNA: TGTGCCTGGAGTGGGATGGATGAGCAGTTCTTC
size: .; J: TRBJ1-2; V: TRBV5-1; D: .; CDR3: CASSPSVGGRVYGYTF; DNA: TGCGCCAGCAGCCCCTCCGTTGGGGGGAGGGTCTATGGCTACACCTTC
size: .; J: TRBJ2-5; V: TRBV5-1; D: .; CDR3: CASRVRRGRETQYF; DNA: TGCGCCAGCAGGGTCCGGAGGGGGCGAGAGACCCAGTACTTC
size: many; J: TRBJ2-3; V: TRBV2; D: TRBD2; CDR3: CASLRRSGRAMGGGTQYF; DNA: TGTGCCAGTCTCCGACGAAGCGGGAGGGCCATGGGAGGAGGTACGCAGTATTTT
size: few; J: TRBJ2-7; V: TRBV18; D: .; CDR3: CASSPYEGVRYEQYF; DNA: TGTGCCAGCTCACCTTACGAAGGGGTCCGGTACGAGCAGTACTTC
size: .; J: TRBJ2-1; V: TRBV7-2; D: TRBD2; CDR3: CASSLLAGDPYNEQFF; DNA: TGTGCCAGCAGCTTACTAGCGGGGGACCCTTACAATGAGCAGTTCTTC